This T cell receptor beta chain was observed in a study of blood T cell repertoires in COVID-19. The overall study: From the United States, Italy and Spain came samples of acute and convalescent COVID-19. PBMCs, B-cell-depleted T cells, or T cells provided the cDNA or gDNA that made up the material.

Repertoires were generated with immunoSEQ multiplex PCR, while TCRdb's copy carries only in-frame clones and drops some. Here the sample spans approximately 440,000 clones, 90% being singletons. The CDR3 is made up of 18 amino acids. Germline V gene lookup returns CDR1 SGDLS and CDR2 YYNGEE. V lost 0 bases and J 0 bases, leaving 16 bases between the germline ends. The sequenced sample consisted of PBMCs or T cells enriched from blood (not recorded which). The rearrangement uses TRBV9 and TRBJ2-1, with D possibly TRBD2 on 6 matching bases. This sequence originates from a man between 18 and 29 years old who had recovered from COVID-19. CDR3 sequence: CASSVAVTGRSSYNEQFF. Here the CDR3 DNA reads TGTGCCAGCAGCGTAGCTGTTACGGGGAGGAGCTCCTACAATGAGCAGTTCTTC. Filled out from reference TRBV9 and TRBJ2-1, the complete variable domain reads DSGVTQTPKHLITATGQRVTLRCSPRSGDLSVYWYQQSLDQGLQFLIQYYNGEERAKGNILERFSAQQFPDLHSELNLSSLELGDSALYFCASSVAVTGRSSYNEQFFGPGTRLTVL.